These T cell receptor beta chains were read from a single sample in a study of glioma-infiltrating T cells. In TCRdb, the multiplex PCR reads were re-called with MiXCR into one record per CDR3 protein. The table shows 150,000 or so distinct CDR3 sequences, with around 40% occurring only once. The sequenced material came from glioma tissue, nonneoplastic brain tissue, or PBMCs (not recorded which). The origin of the receptors is a human donor with low-grade glioma or glioblastoma, undergoing nonglioma brain surgery, or in good health (not recorded which). Each CDR3 is given with its conserved first and last residue. The D gene is left open where the match is weak. Not all rows give a size; the values are once, few, many and, for expanded clones, a class.

j_call v_call clone_size d_call cdr3_aa cdr3_nt
TRBJ2-3 TRBV6-2/TRBV6-3 many NA CASSQLDTQYF TGTGCCAGCAGTCAACTAGATACGCAGTATTTT
TRBJ2-1 TRBV20-1 few TRBD2 CSAARGGRSNEQFF TGCAGTGCCGCCCGGGGGGGGCGATCCAATGAGCAGTTCTTC
TRBJ2-5 TRBV6-6 NA TRBD2 CASSYSRGVGETQYF TGTGCCAGCAGTTACTCGCGGGGGGTAGGGGAGACCCAGTACTTC
TRBJ2-3 TRBV24-1 NA NA CATFGSDTQYF TGTGCCACCTTTGGGTCCGATACGCAGTATTTT
TRBJ1-4 TRBV7-9 NA TRBD1 CASSFGTGKKEKLFF TGTGCCAGCAGCTTCGGGACAGGGAAGAAGGAAAAACTGTTTTTT
TRBJ2-3 TRBV6-1 NA TRBD1 CASSRDRALRDTQYF TGTGCCAGCAGTCGAGACAGGGCATTGAGAGATACGCAGTATTTT
TRBJ2-3 TRBV20-1 NA TRBD1 CSARGTGLDTQYF TGCAGTGCTAGAGGGACAGGGTTAGATACGCAGTATTTT
TRBJ2-3 TRBV7-9 once NA CASSSGTYTQYF TGTGCCAGCAGCTCCGGGACTTATACGCAGTATTTT
TRBJ1-2 TRBV3-1 NA NA CASSQDPRHYGYTF TGTGCCAGCAGCCAAGATCCCCGACACTATGGCTACACCTTC
TRBJ1-2 TRBV7-2 NA NA CASSPEVLGGYTF TGTGCCAGCAGCCCGGAGGTCCTAGGGGGCTACACCTTC
TRBJ2-1 TRBV28 NA TRBD2 CASRTSSDEQFF TGCGCCAGCCGGACTAGCAGCGATGAGCAGTTCTTC
TRBJ2-5 TRBV20-1 NA NA CSASSARVLETKYF TGCAGTGCTAGTTCTGCGAGGGTTTTAGAGACCAAGTACTTC
TRBJ1-2 TRBV20-1 few NA CSARRGGYTF TGCAGTGCTAGAAGAGGTGGCTACACCTTC
TRBJ1-1 TRBV19 NA NA CASIPGGMNTEAFF TGTGCCAGCATACCGGGGGGAATGAACACTGAAGCTTTCTTT
TRBJ1-5 TRBV30 NA NA CAWSAQDNQPQHF TGTGCCTGGAGTGCTCAGGACAATCAGCCCCAGCATTTT
TRBJ2-3 TRBV7-2 NA TRBD2 CASSLVAGLGTDTQYF TGTGCCAGCAGCTTAGTAGCGGGACTGGGCACAGATACGCAGTATTTT
TRBJ2-1 TRBV19 few TRBD2 CASESSGRALNEQFF TGTGCCAGTGAAAGTAGCGGGAGGGCCCTCAATGAGCAGTTCTTC
TRBJ2-1 TRBV4-1 NA TRBD2 CASSPRVGLADYNEQFF TGCGCCAGCAGCCCCAGGGTCGGACTAGCGGACTACAATGAGCAGTTCTTC
TRBJ2-7 TRBV6-1 NA TRBD2 CASRAKTSGSSYEQYF TGTGCCAGCAGGGCTAAGACTAGCGGGTCCTCCTACGAGCAGTACTTC
TRBJ2-1 TRBV20-1 few TRBD2 CSGVRGSYNEQFF TGCAGTGGAGTGCGGGGGTCCTACAATGAGCAGTTCTTC
TRBJ2-3 TRBV20-1 NA NA CSAILDSKTDTQYF TGCAGTGCTATACTAGATTCGAAAACAGATACGCAGTATTTT
TRBJ2-5 TRBV28 NA NA CASRNSRSQETQYF TGTGCCAGCAGGAATAGCAGGTCCCAAGAGACCCAGTACTTC
TRBJ1-1 TRBV28 NA NA CASSSTTFGGEGRYTEAFF TGTGCCAGCAGTTCGACCACTTTTGGAGGGGAAGGGAGGTACACTGAAGCTTTCTTT
TRBJ1-2 TRBV27 NA NA CASSPIGPATRYGYTF TGTGCCAGCAGTCCAATTGGGCCTGCCACTCGCTATGGCTACACCTTC
TRBJ2-5 TRBV7-2 NA NA CASSYDGETKYF TGTGCCAGCAGCTATGATGGGGAGACCAAGTACTTC
TRBJ2-1 TRBV6-6 NA NA CASMGTYEQFF TGTGCCAGCATGGGGACCTATGAGCAGTTCTTC
TRBJ1-1 TRBV29-1 NA TRBD1 CSVGQGPMNTEAFF TGCAGCGTTGGACAGGGTCCTATGAACACTGAAGCTTTCTTT
TRBJ1-5 TRBV20-1 NA TRBD1 CSATSDRGGQPQHF TGCAGTGCTACCTCCGACAGGGGAGGGCAGCCCCAGCACTTT
TRBJ2-1 TRBV4-3 few NA CASSQERLDHEQFF TGCGCCAGCAGCCAAGAACGACTAGATCATGAGCAGTTCTTC
TRBJ1-5 TRBV20-1 few NA CSASVPGDQPQHF TGCAGTGCTAGTGTCCCAGGGGATCAGCCCCAGCATTTT
TRBJ1-5 TRBV7-2 NA NA CASSPGHGGSQPHHF TGTGCCAGCAGCCCCGGTCACGGAGGGAGTCAGCCCCATCATTTT
TRBJ2-1 TRBV6-2/TRBV6-3 few TRBD2 CASSLTSGRAGEQFF TGTGCCAGCAGCCTTACTAGCGGGAGGGCCGGTGAGCAGTTCTTC
TRBJ2-5 TRBV6-1 many NA CASSGYRDKQETQYF TGTGCCAGCAGTGGATACCGGGACAAACAAGAGACCCAGTACTTC
TRBJ2-3 TRBV29-1 NA TRBD2 CSARLAGTDTQYF TGCAGCGCTCGACTAGCGGGGACAGATACGCAGTATTTT
TRBJ2-7 TRBV6-5 few TRBD1 CASSLPRTGGDEQYF TGTGCCAGCAGTTTACCCAGGACAGGGGGCGACGAGCAGTACTTC
TRBJ2-7 TRBV6-8 NA TRBD1 CASTSDRGYEQYF TGTGCCAGCACTTCGGACAGGGGCTACGAGCAGTACTTC
TRBJ2-3 TRBV6-1 NA NA CASSSQGQIALGTQYF TGTGCCAGCAGTTCTCAGGGACAAATTGCCCTCGGTACGCAGTATTTT